Presented here are 10 T cell receptor beta chains from one specimen sequenced in a study of CXCR3-negative and CXCR3-positive naive CD8 T cells. Study findings and constraints: Compared with CXCR3-negative naive cells, CXCR3-positive naive cells showed more hydrophobic TRB CDR3s.

The antigens for these receptors are not known. The authors prepared UMI-labeled TRB cDNA libraries by 5' RACE. TCRdb reworked the 5' RACE reads into one entry per CDR3 protein, no DNA. This sample's clone table lists 150,000 or so distinct CDR3 sequences. Input material: naive CXCR3+ CD8+ T cells from blood. This sample's subset: CD45RO-CCR7+CD27+CD95- naive CD8+ T cells expressing CXCR3 (TNR3+). All receptors derive from a human donor in good health. Some clones in this sample may be carry-over from other donors' samples.

The rearrangement joins TRBV13 to TRBJ2-1; TCRdb's assignment of TRBD1 cannot be checked, as there is no DNA. The CDR3 has 18 amino acids. CDR1 PRHDT and CDR2 FYEKMQ come from the germline V gene (reference sequence). CDR3 protein: CASSLQGVREFGGNEQFF.

CDR3: CASSVGTGDYEQYF. The chain combines TRBV25-1 with TRBJ2-7; TCRdb proposes TRBD1, but this gene call is untestable without DNA. CDR3 length: 14 residues. Germline CDR1 reads MGHDK; CDR2 reads SYGVNS.

The chain carries TRBV28 and TRBJ2-7; the TRBD1 assignment by TCRdb is unverifiable without DNA. The CDR3 covers 13 residues. Germline loops: CDR1 MDHEN, CDR2 SYDVKM. Here the CDR3 reads CASREDRAYEQYF.

The chain carries TRBV28 and TRBJ2-1; with no DNA, the TCRdb D assignment of TRBD1 cannot be verified. CDR1 and CDR2 from the germline V gene are MDHEN and SYDVKM. The CDR3 loop spans 16 amino acids. The chain's CDR3 is CASSSLGGTSYNEQFF.

V gene TRBV12-3 or TRBV12-4 combines with J gene TRBJ2-7; the TCRdb D gene call, TRBD1, has no DNA to confirm it. This CDR3 spans 14 amino acids. CDR3 sequence: CASSLTDRDYEQYF.

The genes are TRBV29-1 and TRBJ2-2; TCRdb returns TRBD2, unconfirmable since there is no DNA. The CDR3 is made up of 14 amino acids. The germline V gene has CDR1 SQVTM and CDR2 ANQGSEA. The CDR3 here is CSVSSGRTTGELFF.

The rearrangement joins TRBV11-2 to TRBJ1-3; TCRdb returns TRBD1, unconfirmable since there is no DNA. Per germline, CDR1 SGHAT and CDR2 FQNNGV. The CDR3 runs to 18 residues. The CDR3 protein is CASSPGGQGKSSGNTIYF.

The gene calls are TRBV29-1 and TRBJ2-2; TCRdb returns TRBD1, unconfirmable since there is no DNA. CDR3 size: 16 residues. The V gene's germline CDR1 is SQVTM and CDR2 ANQGSEA. The chain's CDR3 is CSVAHGQGAPTGELFF.

The CDR3 loop is CASSYPQGYEQYF. The chain combines TRBV28 with TRBJ2-7; lacking DNA, the TRBD1 call made by TCRdb goes unchecked. The CDR3 length is 13 residues. Germline V gives CDR1 MDHEN, CDR2 SYDVKM.

The rearrangement joins TRBV12-3 or TRBV12-4 to TRBJ1-1. There are 14 residues in the CDR3. This CDR3 reads CASSLILGYTEAFF.